This record looks at one TCR beta chain sequence and its context. This clone appeared a single time. The specificity of this receptor is unknown. Base-call qualities are not available, and no considerably larger clone is one nucleotide away. This sample was taken from a study of cytomegalovirus exposure and HLA in healthy donors (dated by TCRdb to 2016 to 2017). Broadly, across the study: An earlier analysis of some 620 of the donors reported about 260 Gb of sequence data and around 100 million unique TCR beta sequences obtained from 150 million to 200 million T cells. Approximately 310 gigabases of sequencing data and around 80 million unique TCR sequences made up an early release that covered roughly 670 HLA-typed donors. Of the 350 to 450 genotyped donors, about 84% fell in the genetic ancestry cluster associated with self-reported Caucasian donors. The aim of the study was to test whether cataloging public T cell receptors could identify signatures of past pathogen exposure. The study profiled the T cell repertoires of under 850 subjects by immunosequencing and related them to cytomegalovirus serostatus. Besides the first cohort of roughly 640 subjects, a separate validation cohort made up of 95 to 150 different subjects was used. High-throughput TCR immunosequencing, statistical association of individual TCRs with disease status, and machine learning were combined to predict cytomegalovirus infection status. To study patterns of TCR occurrence, a later analysis re-analyzed previously published TCR beta repertoires from around 670 donors and added high-resolution HLA genotyping. Rather than using new phenotypic data, the later analysis identified candidate immune exposures from TCR beta sequences and from how often those sequences occurred across donors. In an earlier analysis of a few hundred of the donors, high-throughput TCR beta sequencing was used to judge whether each TCR beta V gene segment behaved as functional or pseudogenic. Donor age, sex, ethnicity and CMV serostatus were compiled alongside the repertoire data. A later genetic analysis took genome-wide SNP genotypes for about three fifths of the roughly 700 donors and used that subset as a discovery cohort. Every discovery cohort repertoire had been produced on one sequencing platform. HLA typing covered class I and class II loci at four-digit resolution. The number of donors typed differed by locus, with about 620-630 for A, B, C, DRB1 and DQB1, around 520 for DQA1, 600 to 610 for DPA1, and some 440 for DPB1. Because of strong linkage in the cohort, roughly five DR-DQ haplotypes were treated as single units for association and clustering. Across around 400 genotyped donors of the cohort, an average of roughly 250,000 unique TCR beta nucleotide sequences per donor were sequenced, and roughly 17% of those sequences were non-productive.

Findings and caveats that apply to the study as a whole: A further reported finding was that TCR beta sequences accurately predicted the HLA-A and HLA-B alleles for most subjects in the first cohort. The authors suggested that the approach could potentially be generalized to other disease states and immunological phenotypes. The study listed 164 TCR beta chains as associated with cytomegalovirus. This cohort had only TCR beta chains sequenced, and the lack of alpha or paired-chain data limited which features could be detected. In a later analysis, HLA-associated TCR beta chains showed more clonal expansion and lower generation probabilities than non-associated chains that were equally common. In both the original and validation cohorts, the classifier was reported to diagnose cytomegalovirus status with high specificity and sensitivity. A later analysis found that most CMV-associated TCR beta chains appeared HLA-restricted, with HLA associations seemingly driven largely by CMV exposure. Strong co-occurrence of HLA alleles, especially DR and DQ, made assigning TCR associations to individual alleles difficult. Several of the top co-occurrence clusters appeared to be linked to parvovirus B19, influenza, CMV and Epstein-Barr virus, according to a later analysis. In a later genetic analysis, a missense DCLRE1C variant was associated with V-gene and J-gene trimming of TCR beta chains, and the association was replicated in an independent cohort. For the cohort, immune exposure information was limited to CMV serostatus. At a false discovery rate of 0.05, a later analysis linked some 18,000 TCR beta sequences to specific HLA alleles. An earlier analysis of 587 of the donors showed that most TCR beta V segments appeared in productive rearrangements either about 87% or about 30% of the time, which broadly matched IMGT annotations. The 87-base-pair reads could not distinguish some IMGT-functional V segments, including TRBV6-2 and TRBV6-3, so those segments were excluded. Roughly uniform sequencing depth across donors was assumed in presence/absence analyses, although this assumption may not hold. A later genetic analysis reported fewer N-insertions in productive TCRs among donors in an Asian-associated ancestry cluster than the approximately 700-donor mean. A later analysis found that TCR association rates varied across HLA loci, with DRB1 alleles showing the most associated TCRs and HLA-C alleles the fewest. Linkage disequilibrium might explain the correlated functional status among segregating V segments, but an unknown experimental factor could not be ruled out. Some 16 rarely observed V segments, including chromosome 9 orphons, were excluded from the earlier analysis of about 610 of the donors because counts were too low. In vitro tests confirmed that a few of the cytomegalovirus-associated TCR beta chains recognize cytomegalovirus antigens. HLA typing was unavailable for some donors at each locus, so association tests used only the typed subset. Across donors, most TCR sequences were observed very rarely, whereas some public TCRs were present in many individuals. A cluster of highly shared sequence variants was judged likely to represent a technical artifact of the sequencing pipeline.

The receptor library was made with the immunoSEQ multiplex PCR assay. The multiplex PCR relied on a mix of 60 forward primers for TCR Vbeta segments and 13 reverse primers for TCR Jbeta segments. A multiplex PCR assay on genomic DNA amplified the CDR3 region of rearranged TCR beta genes. The Illumina HiSeq System was used to sequence the amplified TCR beta libraries as 87-base-pair reads. Processing in the source paper ran as follows. In a later analysis, 77 million or so unique TCR beta chains were counted across the roughly 610 repertoires, and around 11 million of these chains were shared by at least two donors. Raw reads were error-corrected and collapsed into unique sequences with a nearest-neighbor algorithm that merged closely related sequences to remove PCR and sequencing errors. To assign V, D and J gene segments, CDR3 sequences were aligned to IMGT reference sequences. For a sequence to be retained, a match of at least six nucleotides was required to both a V gene segment and a J gene segment. A rearrangement was called productive if the CDR3 had no stop codons and remained in frame with V and J, and every other rearrangement was called non-productive. Following IMGT convention, CDR3 was defined as the stretch from the second conserved V-encoded cysteine up to the conserved J-encoded phenylalanine. The earlier analysis of around 640 of the donors excluded sequences that lacked an unambiguous match to a single V gene segment. An earlier analysis of fewer than 750 of the donors classified V segments as functional when productive rearrangements were above 56.7% and as segregating when the standard deviation between donors was above 5%. A statistical classification framework was developed to diagnose cytomegalovirus status using the catalog of TCR beta chain sequences. In a later analysis, V and J genes were assigned by comparing TCR nucleotide sequences against IMGT/GENE-DB human TR gene sequences. Using the TCRdist pipeline, a later analysis assigned CDR3 sequences along with most-parsimonious VDJ recombination scenarios. A later analysis defined each TCR beta chain by its CDR3 amino acid sequence plus V-gene family, and excluded reads lacking a unique V-gene family. In a later analysis, around 650 highly shared, low-generation-probability nucleotide sequences were removed to address suspected cross-contamination and a sequencing artifact. For each public chain, a later analysis derived a clonal expansion index from normalized ranks of inferred template counts within each repertoire. In a later analysis, generation probabilities were computed with a VDJ recombination model fitted to out-of-frame rearrangements, and the resulting probabilities were checked against IGoR. Hypergeometric tests were used in a later analysis to score TCR-TCR, TCR-HLA and TCR-CMV co-occurrence, with a repertoire-size bias correction applied to the TCR pairs. To estimate false discovery rates, a later analysis permuted the HLA or CMV assignments 20 times. In a later analysis, co-occurring TCRs were grouped using DBSCAN, with TCRdist sequence similarity added in when clustering inside HLA-allele-positive subsets. Repertoires with fewer than 30,000 or more than 120,000 public chains were left out of co-occurrence clustering, as were about five repertoires with anomalous nucleotide sharing. TCRdb limited this immuneACCESS table to in-frame rearrangements with V and J called. A share of clones is missing; checked studies link under half to unresolved V genes, and the rest is unexplained. V and J calls plus clone size are reproduced from that table; the DNA served to infer D and trimming. The sample includes about 210,000 clones, with about nine tenths observed a single time. The ten largest make up around 0.99% of the sample.

The cohort comprised 550 to 700 healthy bone marrow donors. All cohort members were sampled while nominally healthy, although unrecorded immune exposures were likely present. The donor was CMV seronegative and belonged to the group of 320 or so seronegative cohort members. Each donor provided a peripheral blood sample, and peripheral blood mononuclear cells were used for TCR beta sequencing. Genomic DNA extraction from the blood cell samples was performed with the Qiagen DNeasy Blood Extraction Kit. From cysteine to phenylalanine, the CDR3 is 17 amino acids long. The read is trimmed to its CDR3 DNA, 51 bases read in frame from base 1. The germline V gene sets CDR1 to SGHDT and CDR2 to YYEEEE. Compared with germline, V lacks 0 bases and J lacks 5 bases; bases without a gene match: 9.

The sequenced sample consisted of PBMCs. Recombination connected TRBV5-6 to TRBJ2-5, and 11 bases in between align with TRBD2. The sequence was collected from a boy aged 2-15 years in good health and CMV-seronegative. The CDR3 protein: CASSLGVAGGPWETQYF. The sequenced DNA is TGTGCCAGCAGCTTGGGGGTAGCGGGGGGGCCCTGGGAGACCCAGTACTTC.